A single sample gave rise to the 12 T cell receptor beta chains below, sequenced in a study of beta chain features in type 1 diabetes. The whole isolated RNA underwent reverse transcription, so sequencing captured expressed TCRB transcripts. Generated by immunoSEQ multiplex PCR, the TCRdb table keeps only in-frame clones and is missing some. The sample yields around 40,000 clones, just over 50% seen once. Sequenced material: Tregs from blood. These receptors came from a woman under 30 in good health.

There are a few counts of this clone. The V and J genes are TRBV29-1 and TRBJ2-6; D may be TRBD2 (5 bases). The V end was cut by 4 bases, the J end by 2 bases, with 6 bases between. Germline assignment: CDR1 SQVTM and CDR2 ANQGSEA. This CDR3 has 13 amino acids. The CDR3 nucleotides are TGCAGCGTTGCTAGCACTGGGGCCAACGTCCTGACTTTC. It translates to CSVASTGANVLTF. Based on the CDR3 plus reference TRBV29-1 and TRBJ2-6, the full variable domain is SAVISQKPSRDICQRGTSLTIQCQVDSQVTMMFWYRQQPGQSLTLIATANQGSEATYESGFVIDKFPISRPNLTFSTLTVSNMSPEDSSIYLCSVASTGANVLTFGAGSRLTVL.

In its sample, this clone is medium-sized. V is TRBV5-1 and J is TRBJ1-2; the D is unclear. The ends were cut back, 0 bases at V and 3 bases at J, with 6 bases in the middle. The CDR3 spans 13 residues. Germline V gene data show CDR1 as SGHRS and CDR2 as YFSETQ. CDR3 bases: TGCGCCAGCAGCTTGGCCGGGGACTATGGCTACACCTTC. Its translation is CASSLAGDYGYTF. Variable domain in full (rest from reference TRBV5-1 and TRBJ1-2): KAGVTQTPRYLIKTRGQQVTLSCSPISGHRSVSWYQQTPGQGLQFLFEYFSETQRNKGNFPGRFSGRQFSNSRSEMNVSTLELGDSALYLCASSLAGDYGYTFGSGTRLTVV.

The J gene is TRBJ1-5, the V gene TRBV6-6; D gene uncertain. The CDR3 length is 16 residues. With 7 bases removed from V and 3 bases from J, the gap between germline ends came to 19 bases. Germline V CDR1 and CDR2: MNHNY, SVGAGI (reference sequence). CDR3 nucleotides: TGTGCCAGCACCCCGGGGTCTGGGTTCCCCAATCAGCCCCAGCATTTT. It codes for CASTPGSGFPNQPQHF.

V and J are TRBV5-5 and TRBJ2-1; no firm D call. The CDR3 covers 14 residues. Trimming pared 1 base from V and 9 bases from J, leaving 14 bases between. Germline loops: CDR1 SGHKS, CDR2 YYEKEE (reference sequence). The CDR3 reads CASSLSVHRPEQFF. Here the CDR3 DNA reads TGTGCCAGCAGCTTGTCGGTCCACCGTCCTGAGCAGTTCTTC.

This CDR3 is CASIPGQSNYGYTF. CDR3 DNA sequence: TGTGCCAGCATTCCAGGACAATCTAACTATGGCTACACCTTC. This chain joins TRBV28 and TRBJ1-2, with D maybe TRBD1 (5 bases). The length of the CDR3 is 14 residues. Between the trimmed V and J ends, which lost 7 bases and 0 bases, there was a span of 12 bases. CDR1 and CDR2 (germline): MDHEN, SYDVKM.

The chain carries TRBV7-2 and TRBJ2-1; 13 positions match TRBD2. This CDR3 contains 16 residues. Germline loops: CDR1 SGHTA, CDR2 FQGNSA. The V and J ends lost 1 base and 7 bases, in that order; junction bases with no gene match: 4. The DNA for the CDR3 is TGTGCCAGCAGCTTAGGACTAGCGGGAGGCCTGAATGAGCAGTTCTTC. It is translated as CASSLGLAGGLNEQFF.

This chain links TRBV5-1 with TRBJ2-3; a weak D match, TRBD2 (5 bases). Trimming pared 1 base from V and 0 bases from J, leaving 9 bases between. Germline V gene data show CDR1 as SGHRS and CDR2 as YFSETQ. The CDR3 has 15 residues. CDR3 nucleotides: TGCGCCAGCAGCTTGAGAAGCGGAAGCACAGATACGCAGTATTTT. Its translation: CASSLRSGSTDTQYF.

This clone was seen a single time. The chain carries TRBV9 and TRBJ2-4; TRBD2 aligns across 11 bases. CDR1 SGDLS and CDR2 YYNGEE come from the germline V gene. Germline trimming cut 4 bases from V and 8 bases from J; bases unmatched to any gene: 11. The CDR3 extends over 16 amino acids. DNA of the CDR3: TGTGCCAGCAGCTTCCGGTCCGGGACTAGCGGTGACATTCAGTACTTC. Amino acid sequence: CASSFRSGTSGDIQYF.

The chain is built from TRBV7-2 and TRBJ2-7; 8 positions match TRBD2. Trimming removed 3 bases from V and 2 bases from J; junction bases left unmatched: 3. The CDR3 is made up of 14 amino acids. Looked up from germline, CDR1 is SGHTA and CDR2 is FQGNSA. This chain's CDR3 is CASSFLLAAYEQYF. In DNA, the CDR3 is TGTGCCAGCAGCTTTTTACTAGCGGCCTACGAGCAGTACTTC.

CDR3 bases: TGTGCCAGCTCAGCAGATACAAATCAGCCCCAGCATTTT. Encoded protein: CASSADTNQPQHF. This chain joins TRBV18 and TRBJ1-5, with no clear D. Germline CDR1 and CDR2: KGHSH and LQKENI. CDR3 length: 13 amino acids. With 5 bases removed from V and 4 bases from J, the gap between germline ends came to 9 bases.

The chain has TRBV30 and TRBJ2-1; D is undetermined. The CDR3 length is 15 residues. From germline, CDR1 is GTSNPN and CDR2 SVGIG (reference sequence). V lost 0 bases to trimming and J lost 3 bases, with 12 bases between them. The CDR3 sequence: CAWSVVGSYYNEQFF. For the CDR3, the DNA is TGTGCCTGGAGTGTTGTGGGCTCCTACTACAATGAGCAGTTCTTC.

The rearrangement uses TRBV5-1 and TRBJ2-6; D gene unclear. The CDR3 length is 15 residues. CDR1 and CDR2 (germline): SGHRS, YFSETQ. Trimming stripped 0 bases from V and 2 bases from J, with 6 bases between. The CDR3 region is CASSLDSAGANVLTF. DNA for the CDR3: TGCGCCAGCAGCTTGGACAGTGCTGGGGCCAACGTCCTGACTTTC.